The 18 T cell receptor beta chains given below trace back to one sample, sequenced in a study of blood T cell repertoires in COVID-19. Repertoires were generated with immunoSEQ multiplex PCR, while TCRdb's copy carries only in-frame clones and drops some. The table has about 130,000 clones, 65% to 85% seen once. Source material: peripheral blood. These receptors all stem from a man between 65 and 80 years old with acute or convalescent COVID-19.

The chain uses TRBV5-1 and TRBJ2-2; TRBD2 is a possible D gene (5 bases). The germline V gene encodes CDR1 SGHRS and CDR2 YFSETQ. V was trimmed by 1 base and J by 7 bases, leaving 11 bases between them. The CDR3 is 14 amino acids. CDR3 loop: CASSLPRGGGELFF. The CDR3 nucleotides are TGCGCCAGCAGCTTGCCCCGGGGTGGCGGGGAGCTGTTTTTT.

The chain has TRBV3-1 (or the pseudogene TRBV3-2) and TRBJ2-7; 8 nucleotides agree with TRBD2. CDR1 LGHDT and CDR2 YNNKEL come from the germline V gene (reference sequence). The CDR3 loop spans 15 amino acids. Losses at the gene ends were 1 base for V and 7 bases for J; bases not matched to a gene: 9. The CDR3 sequence is CASSQGGGSGDEQYF. CDR3 coding DNA: TGTGCCAGCAGCCAAGGAGGCGGTAGCGGGGATGAGCAGTACTTC.

This clone has only a few counts. The chain is built from TRBV9 and TRBJ2-5, with 9 bases that match TRBD1. CDR3 length: 14 amino acids. Per germline, CDR1 SGDLS and CDR2 YYNGEE. J lost 4 bases, V lost 3 bases, and 4 bases had no gene match. The CDR3 sequence: CASSGTGGRETQYF. For the CDR3, the DNA is TGTGCCAGCAGCGGTACAGGGGGCAGAGAGACCCAGTACTTC.

This chain links TRBV5-4 with TRBJ1-2; D possibly corresponds to TRBD1 (6 bases). CDR3 length: 16 amino acids. Trimming took off 3 bases at V and 3 bases at J, with 18 bases between the two ends. The V gene's germline CDR1 is SGHNT and CDR2 YYREEE (reference sequence). In DNA form, the CDR3 reads TGTGCCAGCAGCTCGTTGACAGGCGGATACCACTATGGCTACACCTTC. Protein: CASSSLTGGYHYGYTF.

This sequence joins TRBV11-2 and TRBJ1-4; 9 positions agree with TRBD1. This CDR3 spans 17 amino acids. With 1 base clipped from V and 8 bases from J, the junction kept 11 bases outside the gene matches. Looked up from germline, CDR1 is SGHAT and CDR2 is FQNNGV. CDR3 sequence (DNA): TGTGCCAGCAGCTTAGTTTCCGGCGGGACAGGGCTCGAAAAACTGTTTTTT. It yields the protein CASSLVSGGTGLEKLFF.

This clone was observed a few times. V usage is TRBV12-3 or TRBV12-4 and J usage is TRBJ1-2; 7 nucleotides align to TRBD1. J lost 8 bases, V lost 6 bases, and 9 bases had no gene match. CDR3 length: 13 residues. CDR3 in amino acids: CASRRDSRGGYTF. The CDR3 DNA reads TGTGCCAGCAGACGGGACAGCCGGGGCGGCTACACCTTC.

The rearrangement joins TRBV19 to TRBJ2-3; 8 nucleotides agree with TRBD2. Germline V gene data show CDR1 as LNHDA and CDR2 as SQIVND (reference sequence). There are 14 residues in the CDR3. V lost 7 bases, J lost 2 bases, and 5 bases stayed unmatched. DNA for the CDR3: TGTGCCAGTAACCGGCGGGGGGACACAGATACGCAGTATTTT. Amino acid sequence: CASNRRGDTDTQYF.

This clone came up a few times. This chain uses TRBV5-1 with TRBJ2-1; 9 bases are shared with TRBD2. Germline V gene lookup returns CDR1 SGHRS and CDR2 YFSETQ. This CDR3 region has 16 residues. The V gene end was trimmed by 1 base and the J gene end by 4 bases; junction bases not matched to a gene: 6. This CDR3 reads CASSLRSSGNYNEQFF. In DNA, the CDR3 is TGCGCCAGCAGCTTGAGGTCTAGCGGGAATTACAATGAGCAGTTCTTC.

As to this clone: The germline gene is not matched at one end of the junction; a read error may be the cause. This chain joins TRBV28 and TRBJ1-5, with a tentative D call TRBD1 (6 bases). There are 15 residues in the CDR3. The V gene's germline CDR1 is MDHEN and CDR2 SYDVKM. DNA for the CDR3: TGTGCCAGCAGTTTATTCCGACAGGCCAGGCAGCTCCAGCATTTT. Translated, it gives CASSLFRQARQLQHF. The whole variable domain, remainder taken from reference TRBV28 and TRBJ1-5, is DVKVTQSSRYLVKRTGEKVFLECVQDMDHENMFWYRQDPGLGLRLIYFSYDVKMKEKGDIPEGYSVSREKKERFSLILESASTNQTSMYLCASSLFRQARQLQHFGDGTRLSIL.

The chain carries TRBV10-2 and TRBJ2-7; D unresolved. V was shortened by 7 bases and J by 3 bases, with 7 bases between the two germline ends. The germline gives CDR1 WSHSY, CDR2 SAAADI. The CDR3 length is 11 residues. CDR3 nucleotides: TGCGCCAGCAACAAAAACTACGAGCAGTACTTC. Translated, it gives CASNKNYEQYF.

The chain employs TRBV7-2 and TRBJ2-7; TRBD1 matches at 8 bases. The germline gives CDR1 SGHTA, CDR2 FQGNSA. This CDR3 spans 15 amino acids. The J segment lost 7 bases and the V segment lost 5 bases, leaving 13 bases of the junction unmatched. The CDR3 coding sequence is TGTGCCAGCAGCCCACCGGGACAGGTGACCAGAGAGCAGTACTTC. It codes for CASSPPGQVTREQYF.

V and J are TRBV4-2 and TRBJ2-5; tentatively, D is TRBD2 (7 bases). CDR1 is LGHNA, CDR2 YNFKEQ, per germline. The CDR3 totals 15 residues. V was clipped by 4 bases and J by 2 bases, with 14 bases between them. The CDR3 here is CASSLLRGGQETQYF. In DNA form, the CDR3 reads TGTGCCAGCAGCCTCCTTAGGGGGGGGCAAGAGACCCAGTACTTC.

This chain links TRBV3-1 (or the pseudogene TRBV3-2) with TRBJ2-2, with TRBD1 matching 12 bases. The CDR3 contains 17 residues. Germline CDR1 and CDR2: LGHDT and YNNKEL (reference sequence). The V and J ends lost 1 base and 6 bases, in that order; junction bases with no gene match: 6. The CDR3 loop reads CASSQAAGQGAPGELFF. The CDR3 nucleotides are TGTGCCAGCAGCCAAGCGGCGGGACAGGGGGCCCCCGGGGAGCTGTTTTTT.

The chain carries TRBV5-1 and TRBJ1-4; 9 bases map to TRBD1. There are 14 residues in the CDR3. V gave up 5 bases and J gave up 4 bases; unmatched junction bases: 3. Germline V gene lookup returns CDR1 SGHRS and CDR2 YFSETQ. CDR3 protein: CASSLDRGNEKLFF. DNA of the CDR3: TGCGCCAGCAGTCTGGACAGGGGTAATGAAAAACTGTTTTTT.

The rearrangement links TRBV18 to TRBJ2-6; the D gene is possibly TRBD2 (6 bases). This CDR3 is built from 15 residues. CDR1 and CDR2 from the germline V gene are KGHSH and LQKENI. Trimming took off 3 bases at V and 4 bases at J, with 10 bases between the two ends. As DNA, the CDR3 is TGTGCCAGCTCACCCCGGGAGTCAGGGGCCAACGTCCTGACTTTC. This sequence encodes CASSPRESGANVLTF.

The genes are TRBV23-1 and TRBJ2-1; maybe TRBD2 (5 bases). TRBV23-1 is placed among ORFs of uncertain function. There are 16 residues in the CDR3. V dropped 4 bases and J dropped 0 bases, with 13 bases sitting between them. The chain's CDR3 is CASSLRTQSSYNEQFF. The DNA for the CDR3 is TGCGCCAGCAGTCTCCGGACTCAGAGCTCCTACAATGAGCAGTTCTTC.

J is TRBJ2-7 and V is TRBV6-5; 8 bases match TRBD2. J gave up 12 bases and V 5 bases, and 18 bases lay outside the gene matches. The CDR3 extends over 15 amino acids. The germline CDR1 and CDR2 sequences are MNHEY and SVGAGI. The CDR3 sequence: CASSPPSSGQPRRYF. CDR3 nucleotides: TGTGCCAGCAGTCCACCTTCTAGCGGGCAGCCCCGGAGGTACTTC.

CDR3 sequence reads: CASRGGARPYGYTF. CDR3 coding DNA: TGTGCCAGCAGAGGGGGGGCAAGACCCTATGGCTACACCTTC. The genes are TRBV2 and TRBJ1-2; D is perhaps TRBD1 (6 bases). CDR3 size: 14 residues. Looked up from germline, CDR1 is SNHLY and CDR2 is FYNNEI. The V and J ends lost 6 bases and 4 bases respectively, with 15 bases between them.